The source of this TCR beta chain is a study of CD8+CD57+ T cells in acquired aplastic anemia. Study at large: The mean DNA yield obtained from sorted CD4+ and CD8+ cells came to 3.2 ug. Study-level findings and limits: Patients and controls were found to share twenty-nine CD8+ CDR3 sequences. Patients showed no significant difference from controls in CD8+ Simpson's diversity.

CDR1 SGHTA and CDR2 FQGNSA come from the germline V gene. The CDR3 is 12 residues long. V shed 8 bases, J shed 2 bases, and the junction held 1 base outside the gene matches. CDR3 and TCR beta VDJ profiling relied on a genomic DNA template. Via MiXCR, TCRdb re-called the reads, giving one row per CDR3 protein. The table has more than 95,000 distinct CDR3 sequences, about 40% seen once. Patients who underwent sequencing had shown CD8+CD57+ cell expansion by flow cytometry. A word on this clonotype: Its antigen is still unknown.

This clonotype was obtained from a human donor with aplastic anemia. Specimen: sorted CD4+, CD8+, or CD8+CD57+ T cells (not recorded which) from PBMCs. The chain carries TRBV7-2 and TRBJ2-7, with 9 nucleotides matching TRBD2. DNA for the CDR3: TGTGCCAGCGTAGCGGGAGCCTACGAGCAGTACTTC. Translation: CASVAGAYEQYF.